Listed below are T cell receptor beta chains from one sample, sequenced in a study of post-analysis software for immune sequencing data. Each CDR3 protein gets one entry after TCRdb re-called the PCR reads with MiXCR. The table includes roughly 730,000 distinct CDR3 sequences, 30% detected once. The sequencing input was blood. These receptors came from a girl aged 5-17 years with multiple sclerosis. Both conserved end residues are part of each CDR3. The D gene is left open where the match is weak. Where a row states a size, it is once, few, many or the class of an expanded clone; other rows omit it.

D	V	J	size	CDR3	DNA
TRBD2	TRBV9	TRBJ2-1	few	CASSTPGLAVPSSYNEQFF	TGTGCCAGCAGCACTCCGGGACTAGCGGTACCTAGCTCCTACAATGAGCAGTTCTTC
-	TRBV14	TRBJ2-1	-	CASSQPRYRYNEQFF	TGTGCCAGCAGCCAACCAAGGTACCGATACAATGAGCAGTTCTTC
TRBD2	TRBV29-1	TRBJ2-2	-	CSVDSGGLGTQTGELFF	TGCAGCGTTGATTCGGGGGGTTTGGGTACACAAACCGGGGAGCTGTTTTTT
-	TRBV20-1	TRBJ2-5	few	CSAKRDFGGETQYF	TGCAGTGCAAAGAGGGACTTTGGTGGAGAGACCCAGTACTTC
-	TRBV5-1	TRBJ2-1	few	CASSPDRWDYNEQFF	TGCGCCAGCAGCCCGGACAGATGGGACTACAATGAGCAGTTCTTC
-	TRBV4-1	TRBJ2-3	-	CASSQYNGVLDTQYF	TGCGCCAGCAGCCAATACAACGGGGTTTTGGATACGCAGTATTTT
-	TRBV12-3/TRBV12-4	TRBJ1-5	-	CASSFHRPQGGQPQHF	TGTGCCAGCAGTTTTCATCGACCACAGGGAGGGCAGCCCCAGCATTTT
-	TRBV27	TRBJ2-2	-	CASRPMGRRNTGELFF	TGTGCCAGCAGACCCATGGGGCGCCGTAACACCGGGGAGCTGTTTTTT
-	TRBV10-3	TRBJ2-7	few	CAISDRASYEQYF	TGTGCCATCAGTGATAGGGCATCCTACGAGCAGTACTTC
-	TRBV20-1	TRBJ2-3	-	CSARVRTGEGPDTQYF	TGCAGTGCTAGAGTACGTACGGGAGAGGGGCCGGATACGCAGTATTTT
-	TRBV12-3/TRBV12-4	TRBJ1-1	once	CASSFGGRTAFF	TGTGCCAGCAGTTTCGGGGGCAGAACAGCTTTCTTT
TRBD2	TRBV4-1	TRBJ2-3	-	CASSLLAGRKPDTQYF	TGCGCCAGCAGCCTTTTAGCGGGGCGAAAGCCAGATACGCAGTATTTT
-	TRBV20-1	TRBJ2-3	few	CSVRGTDTQYF	TGCAGTGTCCGGGGAACAGATACGCAGTATTTT
-	TRBV20-1	TRBJ2-6	-	CSAGRGGTGANVLTF	TGCAGTGCTGGAAGGGGAGGTACGGGGGCCAACGTCCTGACTTTC
-	TRBV7-2	TRBJ1-3	-	CASSLLWGGEENTIYF	TGTGCCAGCAGCCTATTATGGGGAGGGGAAGAGAACACCATATATTTT
-	TRBV6-1	TRBJ1-5	few	CASSELWGGEQPQHF	TGTGCCAGCAGTGAGCTCTGGGGGGGGGAGCAGCCCCAGCATTTT
-	TRBV29-1	TRBJ1-1	-	CSVEDGREGTEAFF	TGCAGCGTTGAAGACGGCAGGGAGGGAACTGAAGCTTTCTTT
-	TRBV20-1	TRBJ1-6	few	CSARFDFNSPLHF	TGCAGTGCTAGATTTGACTTTAATTCACCCCTCCACTTT
-	TRBV6-5	TRBJ1-2	few	CASSYGGGNGYTF	TGTGCCAGCAGTTACGGAGGGGGGAATGGCTACACCTTC
-	TRBV7-9	TRBJ2-1	few	CASSLGGGTMGDEQFF	TGTGCCAGCAGCCTAGGCGGAGGGACCATGGGGGATGAGCAGTTCTTC
-	TRBV5-1	TRBJ1-1	few	CASSLDSYTEAFF	TGCGCCAGCAGCTTGGACAGTTACACTGAAGCTTTCTTT
-	TRBV7-2	TRBJ1-4	-	CASSPTRVGEKLFF	TGTGCCAGCAGCCCTACCCGGGTAGGGGAAAAACTGTTTTTT
TRBD1	TRBV19	TRBJ2-6	few	CASSSAGGNGANVLTF	TGTGCCAGTAGTAGCGCAGGGGGCAACGGGGCCAACGTCCTGACTTTC
-	TRBV28	TRBJ2-7	once	CASSETQVRVRREQYF	TGTGCCAGCAGTGAAACTCAAGTCAGGGTTAGGAGAGAGCAGTACTTC
-	TRBV4-3	TRBJ2-1	-	CASSQGGGAFPNNEQFF	TGCGCCAGCAGCCAAGGGGGTGGCGCATTCCCTAACAATGAGCAGTTCTTC
-	TRBV27	TRBJ2-4	few	CASSLGDLTKNIQYF	TGTGCCAGCAGTTTGGGTGACCTTACCAAAAACATTCAGTACTTC
TRBD2	TRBV27	TRBJ2-7	-	CASSLRASGSSYEQYF	TGTGCCAGCAGTCTCCGGGCTAGCGGGAGCTCCTACGAGCAGTACTTC
-	TRBV5-5	TRBJ1-4	few	CASSESRVLNEKLFF	TGTGCCAGCAGCGAGAGCCGGGTCCTTAATGAAAAACTGTTTTTT
-	TRBV4-3	TRBJ2-7	-	CASSHGGGRMWEQYF	TGCGCCAGCAGCCACGGTGGGGGGAGGATGTGGGAGCAGTACTTC
-	TRBV11-3	TRBJ2-1	few	CASSLDWVGAEQFF	TGTGCCAGCAGCTTAGATTGGGTCGGGGCAGAGCAGTTCTTC
TRBD2	TRBV4-3	TRBJ2-1	-	CASSQDNPSGSRNEQVF	TGCGCCAGCAGCCAAGATAACCCTAGCGGGAGTAGGAATGAGCAGGTCTTC
-	TRBV14	TRBJ2-3	few	CASSPVSFRDTQYF	TGTGCCAGCAGCCCCGTTTCATTCCGGGATACGCAGTATTTT